These 14 T cell receptor beta chains originate from one sample sequenced in a study of blood T cell repertoires in COVID-19. The protocol was immunoSEQ multiplex PCR, while the TCRdb copy is restricted to in-frame clones and leaves out a portion. The sample includes fewer than 350,000 clones, about nine tenths of them seen just once. The sequencing input was PBMCs or T cells enriched from blood (not recorded which). All receptors derive from a woman aged 25 to 45 with acute COVID-19.

In its sample, this clone was seen once. The chain links TRBV18 to TRBJ2-7; 7 bases are a match to TRBD2. V lost 0 bases, J lost 0 bases, and 14 bases stayed unmatched. The germline V gene encodes CDR1 KGHSH and CDR2 LQKENI. The CDR3 is made up of 19 amino acids. CDR3 nucleotide sequence: TGTGCCAGCTCACCACCCTGGGGGAGGGACGATTGGGGCTCCTACGAGCAGTACTTC. Its protein is CASSPPWGRDDWGSYEQYF.

The V gene is TRBV28, the J gene TRBJ2-3; either TRBD1 or TRBD2 may fit D (9 bases each). Germline-derived CDR1 and CDR2 are MDHEN and SYDVKM. Between the trimmed V and J ends, which lost 3 bases and 4 bases, there was a span of 35 bases. CDR3 size: 22 residues. In DNA, the CDR3 is TGTGCCAGCAGTTTGACCCGGGACAGGGTTATAGTAGAGCGGGAGGTCGCAGATACGCAGTATTTT. Amino acids: CASSLTRDRVIVEREVADTQYF.

The rearrangement uses TRBV5-5 and TRBJ2-3; 9 nucleotides agree with TRBD2. V lost 0 bases and J lost 2; bases outside the gene matches: 4. This CDR3 contains 16 residues. CDR1 is SGHKS, CDR2 YYEKEE, per germline (reference sequence). Written as DNA, the CDR3 is TGTGCCAGCAGCTTGGCCCCTAGCGGGACCACAGATACGCAGTATTTT. Translation: CASSLAPSGTTDTQYF. Full variable domain (remainder filled in from reference TRBV5-5 and TRBJ2-3): DAGVTQSPTHLIKTRGQQVTLRCSPISGHKSVSWYQQVLGQGPQFIFQYYEKEERGRGNFPDRFSARQFPNYSSELNVNALLLGDSALYLCASSLAPSGTTDTQYFGPGTRLTVL.

The chain combines TRBV18 with TRBJ1-5; TRBD1 might be the D (6 bases). The V and J ends lost 2 bases and 4 bases respectively, with 6 bases between them. Germline V gives CDR1 KGHSH, CDR2 LQKENI. The CDR3 spans 13 residues. CDR3 DNA sequence: TGTGCCAGCTCACCAGACAGGAATCAGCCCCAGCATTTT. Its translation: CASSPDRNQPQHF.

CDR3 sequence: CASSPPGANEQFF. CDR3 DNA: TGTGCCAGCAGTCCGCCCGGTGCGAATGAGCAGTTCTTC. V usage is TRBV28 and J usage is TRBJ2-1; no reliable D call. Germline V gene sequence: CDR1 MDHEN, CDR2 SYDVKM. This CDR3 region has 13 residues. V lost 5 bases and J lost 7, with 12 bases in between.

This clone was recorded only once. This chain joins TRBV10-3 and TRBJ2-7; 7 bases align to TRBD2. Germline trimming cut 2 bases from V and 1 base from J; bases unmatched to any gene: 8. Germline CDR1 is ENHRY and CDR2 is SYGVKD. This CDR3 is 16 amino acids long. In DNA, the CDR3 is TGTGCCATCAGTGAGGATACTAGCGAGGTGTCCTACGAGCAGTACTTC. Its translation: CAISEDTSEVSYEQYF.

V usage is TRBV6-4 and J usage is TRBJ2-3, with D possibly being TRBD2 (7 bases). V was pared by 6 bases and J by 5 bases, with 12 bases between. The length of the CDR3 is 13 residues. The V gene's germline CDR1 is MRHNA and CDR2 SNTAGT. The CDR3 reads CASSRGGGDTQYF. The CDR3 nucleotides read TGTGCCAGCAGCCGAGGGGGGGGAGATACGCAGTATTTT.

V is TRBV5-4 and J is TRBJ1-4; 7 nucleotides agree with TRBD1. CDR3 length: 13 amino acids. Germline V gene sequence: CDR1 SGHNT, CDR2 YYREEE (reference sequence). Losses at the gene ends were 7 bases for V and 4 bases for J; bases not matched to a gene: 4. CDR3 loop: CASSYRGNEKLFF. The DNA of the CDR3 is TGTGCCAGCTCCTACAGGGGTAATGAAAAACTGTTTTTT.

The gene calls are TRBV9 and TRBJ2-7; D is possibly TRBD2 (6 bases). Looked up from germline, CDR1 is SGDLS and CDR2 is YYNGEE. The CDR3 totals 13 residues. Trimming took 4 bases from V and 0 from J, leaving 8 bases between them. The CDR3 loop reads CASSPSASYEQYF. The CDR3 DNA sequence: TGTGCCAGCAGCCCTAGCGCCTCCTACGAGCAGTACTTC.

The CDR3 reads CASSGWAYSPLHF. In DNA form, the CDR3 reads TGTGCCAGCAGCGGTTGGGCCTATTCACCCCTCCACTTT. The J gene is TRBJ1-6, the V gene TRBV27; D gene uncertain. CDR3 size: 13 residues. The germline CDR1 and CDR2 sequences are MNHEY and SMNVEV (reference sequence). The germline V and J ends were trimmed by 6 bases and 8 bases, with 11 bases remaining between them.

The genes are TRBV6-5 and TRBJ2-1; 7 nucleotides agree with TRBD1. V trimming: 6 bases; J trimming: 10 bases; junction bases outside the gene matches: 12. This CDR3 has 14 residues. Germline assignment: CDR1 MNHEY and CDR2 SVGAGI. The CDR3 sequence is CASRPGQLNGEQFF. Written as DNA, the CDR3 is TGTGCCAGCAGGCCGGGACAGTTAAATGGGGAGCAGTTCTTC.

V and J are TRBV4-3 and TRBJ2-7, with TRBD2 matching over 9 bases. The CDR3 sequence is 15 residues long. CDR1 is LGHNA and CDR2 is YSLEER in the germline V gene. J was trimmed by 4 bases and V by 0 bases; bases with no gene match: 4. CDR3 residues: CASSQEAGGIYEQYF. CDR3 bases: TGCGCCAGCAGCCAAGAAGCGGGAGGAATATACGAGCAGTACTTC.

Note on this clone: Other nucleotide sequences in the sample specify the same CDR3. The chain links TRBV4-2 to TRBJ2-5, with 7 bases lining up with TRBD1. The CDR3 length is 15 residues. V was pared by 0 bases and J by 2 bases, with 3 bases of the junction left unmatched. Germline V gene lookup returns CDR1 LGHNA and CDR2 YNFKEQ. The DNA of the CDR3 is TGTGCCAGCAGCCAAGACCCGGACAGGCAAGAGACCCAGTACTTC. It is translated as CASSQDPDRQETQYF.

This clone appeared a single time. This chain connects TRBV11-2 to TRBJ2-1, with 7 bases that match TRBD2. Germline CDR1 SGHAT, CDR2 FQNNGV. The CDR3 extends over 16 amino acids. V trimming: 5 bases; J trimming: 6 bases; junction bases outside the gene matches: 13. CDR3 in amino acids: CASSPPGNGRANEQFF. Here the CDR3 DNA reads TGTGCCAGCAGCCCACCGGGGAATGGGAGGGCCAATGAGCAGTTCTTC.